Presented here are 17 T cell receptor beta chains from one specimen sequenced in a study of radiotherapy plus CTLA-4 blockade in lung cancer. Some clones are missing from TCRdb's copy, which holds only in-frame ones; the method was immunoSEQ multiplex PCR. Of about 80,000 clones in the sample, approximately 86% are singletons; the top ten hold approximately 1.9%. Sample: peripheral blood, taken from a patient treated with radiotherapy plus ipilimumab. The source is a human donor with non-small cell lung cancer who had a partial response to radiotherapy plus ipilimumab.

CDR3 in amino acids: CASSPSGGWANVLTF. CDR3 DNA sequence: TGTGCCAGTAGTCCATCTGGAGGTTGGGCCAACGTCCTGACTTTC. The genes are TRBV19 and TRBJ2-6, with D perhaps TRBD2 (5 bases). The CDR3 covers 15 residues. V was trimmed by 5 bases and J by 5 bases, leaving 13 bases between them. Germline V lookup: CDR1 LNHDA, CDR2 SQIVND (reference sequence).

On this clone itself: Within the sample, other DNA sequences also encode this same CDR3. This rearrangement joins TRBV5-1 to TRBJ2-1, with TRBD2 matching 13 bases. V shed 0 bases, J shed 8 bases, and the junction held 2 bases outside the gene matches. The CDR3 spans 15 residues. CDR1 and CDR2 from the germline V gene are SGHRS and YFSETQ. This chain's CDR3 is CASSLGLAGGDEQFF. For the CDR3, the DNA is TGCGCCAGCAGCTTGGGACTAGCGGGAGGCGATGAGCAGTTCTTC.

The chain uses TRBV4-1 and TRBJ1-1; no clear D. The germline V gene encodes CDR1 MGHRA and CDR2 YSYEKL. This CDR3 contains 14 residues. V was shortened by 3 bases and J by 1 base, with 9 bases between the two germline ends. The CDR3 DNA follows: TGCGCCAGCAGCCACCCCTCCGGGAACACTGAAGCTTTCTTT. This gives the protein CASSHPSGNTEAFF.

The rearrangement uses TRBV6-1 and TRBJ2-7; a possible D gene is TRBD1 (5 bases). The CDR3 has 15 residues. CDR1 MNHNS and CDR2 SASEGT come from the germline V gene. Trimming cost V 0 bases and J 4 bases, with 13 bases left between them. The CDR3 protein is CASSEAPGYQYEQYV. The CDR3 DNA reads as TGTGCCAGCAGTGAAGCGCCAGGGTACCAATACGAGCAGTACGTC.

The rearrangement links TRBV7-2 to TRBJ1-3; possible D gene TRBD1, 6 bases. The closer fit of TRBJ2-3 to the DNA end suggests the J call may be wrong. Germline V gene lookup returns CDR1 SGHTA and CDR2 FQGNSA. The CDR3 sequence is 12 residues long. The CDR3 protein is CASSFPGQTQYF. The DNA for the CDR3 is TGTGCCAGCAGCTTTCCAGGACAGACGCAGTATTTT.

V gene TRBV9 combines with J gene TRBJ2-1; D gene unclear. This CDR3 has 12 amino acids. V lost 2 bases and J lost 10, with 10 bases in between. Germline CDR1 reads SGDLS; CDR2 reads YYNGEE. The CDR3 is CASSVYDTEQFF. CDR3 DNA sequence: TGTGCCAGCAGCGTCTATGACACCGAGCAGTTCTTC.

The V call is TRBV6-1, the J call TRBJ1-2, with a tentative D call TRBD1 (5 bases). Germline loops: CDR1 MNHNS, CDR2 SASEGT. Trimming took off 0 bases at V and 7 bases at J, with 9 bases between the two ends. This CDR3 has 13 residues. CDR3 region: CASSEAGQSGYTF. The DNA of the CDR3 is TGTGCCAGCAGTGAAGCAGGACAAAGTGGCTACACCTTC.

The rearrangement links TRBV6-1 to TRBJ1-5, with 11 bases that match TRBD1. The V and J ends lost 7 bases and 2 bases, in that order; junction bases with no gene match: 4. This CDR3 is 15 amino acids long. Germline V gene sequence: CDR1 MNHNS, CDR2 SASEGT. CDR3 nucleotides: TGTGCCAGCATGGACAGGGGGCAAGGCAATCAGCCCCAGCATTTT. Amino acid sequence: CASMDRGQGNQPQHF.

The chain couples TRBV23-1 to TRBJ2-2, with D tentatively TRBD2 (6 bases). TRBV23-1 is known as an ORF, though its function is uncertain. V lost 0 bases and J lost 0, with 11 bases in between. The CDR3 length is 17 residues. CDR3 in DNA: TGCGCCAGCAGTCAATCGGGAGGAATACCGAACACCGGGGAGCTGTTTTTT. Its protein product is CASSQSGGIPNTGELFF.

The chain is built from TRBV6-5 and TRBJ1-4; 8 bases agree with TRBD1. The ends lost 5 bases at V and 8 bases at J; junction bases unmatched: 7. The germline CDR1 and CDR2 sequences are MNHEY and SVGAGI. The CDR3 sequence is 14 residues long. The CDR3: CASSATGAREKLFF. For the CDR3, the DNA is TGTGCCAGCAGTGCGACAGGGGCTCGCGAAAAACTGTTTTTT.

This chain uses TRBV30 with TRBJ1-6; D is uncertain. The CDR3 runs 13 residues. Germline CDR1 GTSNPN, CDR2 SVGIG (reference sequence). Between the trimmed V and J ends, which lost 4 bases and 9 bases, there was a span of 13 bases. The CDR3 region is CAWTWARGSPLHF. CDR3 nucleotide sequence: TGTGCCTGGACCTGGGCCCGGGGTTCACCCCTCCACTTT.

The gene calls are TRBV29-1 and TRBJ1-1, with no clear D. The CDR3 contains 12 residues. Germline CDR1 SQVTM, CDR2 ANQGSEA. The V gene lost 7 bases and the J gene lost 0 bases, with 9 bases spanning the gap. CDR3 protein: CSAFGLNTEAFF. CDR3 bases: TGCAGCGCTTTTGGCTTGAACACTGAAGCTTTCTTT.

CDR3 protein: CASSWGQGGEQYF. The CDR3 nucleotides are TGTGCCAGCAGCTGGGGACAGGGAGGCGAGCAGTACTTC. The gene calls are TRBV5-4 and TRBJ2-5; 9 bases fit TRBD1. TRBJ2-7 explains the end of the DNA better; the J call may be wrong. CDR1 SGHNT and CDR2 YYREEE come from the germline V gene (reference sequence). The CDR3 covers 13 residues.

This sequence joins TRBV28 and TRBJ2-1; 10 bases match TRBD2. The germline V gene has CDR1 MDHEN and CDR2 SYDVKM. There are 16 residues in the CDR3. Trimming removed 5 bases from V and 5 bases from J; junction bases left unmatched: 9. DNA of the CDR3: TGTGCCAGCAGTCCCTCTAGCGGGAGTGGCAACAATGAGCAGTTCTTC. This sequence encodes CASSPSSGSGNNEQFF.

The V call is TRBV6-4, the J call TRBJ2-3; perhaps TRBD1 as D (6 bases). V dropped 2 bases and J dropped 0 bases, with 9 bases sitting between them. Per the germline V gene, CDR1 is MRHNA and CDR2 is SNTAGT. CDR3 length: 15 amino acids. In nucleotides, the CDR3 is TGTGCCAGCAGTGACAGGGGGAGTAGCACAGATACGCAGTATTTT. Amino acid sequence: CASSDRGSSTDTQYF.

The chain uses TRBV5-1 and TRBJ2-1; 7 bases are shared with TRBD2. V lost 4 bases, J lost 5 bases, and 24 bases stayed unmatched. Germline assignment: CDR1 SGHRS and CDR2 YFSETQ. The CDR3 loop spans 20 amino acids. The CDR3 is CASSPNGYVPPARGDNEQFF. CDR3 nucleotide sequence: TGCGCCAGCAGCCCAAATGGGTACGTTCCGCCAGCTCGGGGGGACAATGAGCAGTTCTTC.

The chain is built from TRBV19 and TRBJ2-3; D possibly corresponds to TRBD1 (8 bases). V shed 3 bases and J shed 3 bases, with 25 bases lying between them. The CDR3 has 19 amino acids. Germline V gene sequence: CDR1 LNHDA, CDR2 SQIVND (reference sequence). CDR3 sequence (DNA): TGTGCCAGTAGTATGTCAGGGGGCTGGACGGGAGGTGGAACAGATACGCAGTATTTT. Translating gives CASSMSGGWTGGGTDTQYF.